The 5 T cell receptor beta chains below all came from one sample that was sequenced in a study of T-cell reconstitution after alpha-beta-depleted transplantation in children (TCRdb year 2016). Library preparation used PCR. Instrument used: Illumina HiSeq 2500. Molecular barcoding was employed in the preparation of TCR libraries, with unique molecular identifiers being used to normalize TCRbeta repertoire quantification. TCRdb handled the public reads itself, with Q25 trimming in fastp and clone calling in MiXCR, and kept productive beta chains. Every entry covers one CDR3 protein and lists the most common genes and DNA from its rows. The sample table contains 500,000 or so distinct CDR3 sequences; only one count was recorded for approximately 32% of them. The ten largest clonotypes hold more than 2% of the sample. Sample: PBMCs from the stem cell graft donor, taken from the stem cell graft. The receptors shown here come from a human donor who donated a stem cell graft to a child with aplastic anemia.

The chain uses TRBV19 and TRBJ1-1, with D perhaps TRBD1 (6 bases). Germline values: CDR1 LNHDA, CDR2 SQIVND (reference sequence). The CDR3 loop spans 14 amino acids. The V gene lost 7 bases and the J gene lost 3 bases, with 15 bases spanning the gap. CDR3 coding DNA: TGTGCCAGTACCGGGACATGGATAGACACTGAAGCTTTCTTT. Translating gives CASTGTWIDTEAFF.

The gene calls are TRBV11-2 and TRBJ2-3; D is ambiguous. The germline CDR1 and CDR2 sequences are SGHAT and FQNNGV. The CDR3 totals 16 residues. V lost 5 bases and J 7 bases, leaving 22 bases between the germline ends. The CDR3 DNA reads TGTGCCAGCAGCCAGACCCCGGGCGCGTGGGTGAATACGCAGTATTTT. Protein: CASSQTPGAWVNTQYF.

The chain links TRBV7-2 to TRBJ2-3, with TRBD2 matching over 7 bases. Germline CDR1 reads SGHTA; CDR2 reads FQGNSA. CDR3 length: 17 residues. V gave up 1 base and J gave up 0 bases; unmatched junction bases: 7. CDR3 region: CASSLGAGTPSTDTQYF. The CDR3 DNA is TGTGCCAGCAGCTTAGGAGCGGGGACCCCTAGCACAGATACGCAGTATTTT.

V usage is TRBV10-2 and J usage is TRBJ2-1, with D uncertain. The CDR3 extends over 12 amino acids. V lost 2 bases and J 10 bases, leaving 9 bases between the germline ends. In germline, CDR1 is WSHSY, CDR2 SAAADI. The CDR3 reads CASSEGVNEQFF. CDR3 nucleotide sequence: TGCGCCAGCAGTGAGGGGGTGAACGAGCAGTTCTTC.

This clonotype has at least ten counts. The genes are TRBV18 and TRBJ2-3, with D tentatively TRBD1 or TRBD2 (5 bases each). The V gene lost 3 bases and the J gene lost 4 bases, with 5 bases spanning the gap. Germline V CDR1 and CDR2: KGHSH, LQKENI. There are 12 residues in the CDR3. The CDR3, as DNA: TGTGCCAGCTCACCGGGGGCAGATACGCAGTATTTT. This sequence encodes CASSPGADTQYF. The full variable domain, its missing parts supplied by reference TRBV18 and TRBJ2-3, is NAGVMQNPRHLVRRRGQEARLRCSPMKGHSHVYWYRQLPEEGLKFMVYLQKENIIDESGMPKERFSAEFPKEGPSILRIQQVVRGDSAAYFCASSPGADTQYFGPGTRLTVL.